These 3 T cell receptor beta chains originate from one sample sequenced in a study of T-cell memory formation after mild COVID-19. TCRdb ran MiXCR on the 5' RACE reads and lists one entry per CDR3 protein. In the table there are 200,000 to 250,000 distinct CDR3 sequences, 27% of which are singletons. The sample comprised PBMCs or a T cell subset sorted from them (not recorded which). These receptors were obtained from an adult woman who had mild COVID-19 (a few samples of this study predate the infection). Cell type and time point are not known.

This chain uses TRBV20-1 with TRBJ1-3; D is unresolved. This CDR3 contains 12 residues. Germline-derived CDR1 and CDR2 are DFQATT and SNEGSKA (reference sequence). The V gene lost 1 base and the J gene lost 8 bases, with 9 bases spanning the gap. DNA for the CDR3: TGCAGTGCTAGAGGGACCGGCGACACCATATATTTT. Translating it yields CSARGTGDTIYF.

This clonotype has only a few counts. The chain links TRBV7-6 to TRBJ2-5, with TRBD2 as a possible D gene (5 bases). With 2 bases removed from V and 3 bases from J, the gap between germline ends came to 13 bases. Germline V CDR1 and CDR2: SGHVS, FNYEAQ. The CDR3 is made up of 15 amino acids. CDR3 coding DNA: TGTGCCAGCAGCTTAACGGTAGCCGGGAAAGAGACCCAGTACTTC. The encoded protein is CASSLTVAGKETQYF.

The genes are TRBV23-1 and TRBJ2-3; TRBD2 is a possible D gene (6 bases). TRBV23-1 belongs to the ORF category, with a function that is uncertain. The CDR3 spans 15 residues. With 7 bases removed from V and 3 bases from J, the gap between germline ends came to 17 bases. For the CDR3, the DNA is TGCGCCAGCAACTACCGGGACGGAGGGACAGATACGCAGTATTTT. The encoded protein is CASNYRDGGTDTQYF.